Listed here are 22 T cell receptor beta chains from one sample, sequenced in a study of blood T cell repertoires in COVID-19. The table came from immunoSEQ multiplex PCR; TCRdb's copy has only in-frame clones and leaves some out. Found here are about 230,000 clones, roughly four fifths of them singletons; the top ten hold about 8%. Sequencing input: peripheral blood. The origin of the receptors is a woman in her 50s with acute or convalescent COVID-19.

The rearrangement links TRBV4-2 to TRBJ2-5; 7 bases agree with TRBD2. Germline trimming cut 4 bases from V and 5 bases from J; bases unmatched to any gene: 7. Germline V gives CDR1 LGHNA, CDR2 YNFKEQ. The length of the CDR3 is 14 residues. The CDR3: CASSPGAGQETQYF. The DNA of the CDR3 is TGTGCCAGCAGCCCCGGAGCGGGGCAGGAGACCCAGTACTTC.

The chain recombines TRBV4-3 with TRBJ2-3, with TRBD2 matching 7 bases. Germline V gene sequence: CDR1 LGHNA, CDR2 YSLEER. The ends lost 0 bases at V and 5 bases at J; junction bases unmatched: 5. The CDR3 runs to 15 residues. CDR3 DNA sequence: TGCGCCAGCAGCCAAGATGCAGGCGGGGGAGATACGCAGTATTTT. This sequence encodes CASSQDAGGGDTQYF.

This chain uses TRBV5-6 with TRBJ2-1; 10 nucleotides line up with TRBD2. The V segment lost 0 bases and the J segment 5 bases; nucleotides outside the gene matches: 8. Germline assignment: CDR1 SGHDT and CDR2 YYEEEE. The CDR3 has 17 residues. The CDR3 DNA sequence: TGTGCCAGCAGCTTGGGAAGCGGGGGGGCTTTGGACAATGAGCAGTTCTTC. Its protein is CASSLGSGGALDNEQFF.

This chain uses TRBV11-2 with TRBJ2-2; D unresolved. CDR1 SGHAT and CDR2 FQNNGV come from the germline V gene. V dropped 6 bases and J dropped 4 bases, with 12 bases sitting between them. CDR3 length equals 14 residues. CDR3 amino acids: CASRLERGTGELFF. Written as DNA, the CDR3 is TGTGCCAGCAGGCTAGAGCGCGGCACCGGGGAGCTGTTTTTT.

This rearrangement joins TRBV11-2 to TRBJ2-5, with D tentatively TRBD1 (5 bases). The CDR3 extends over 16 amino acids. From germline, CDR1 is SGHAT and CDR2 FQNNGV. Trimming pared 1 base from V and 5 bases from J, leaving 17 bases between. The CDR3 region has the DNA TGTGCCAGCAGCTTAGTCGGACAAAAAACGAGGGAGACCCAGTACTTC. Translating it yields CASSLVGQKTRETQYF.

CDR3 protein: CASSRSGTTPGELFF. As DNA, the CDR3 is TGTGCCAGCAGTCGTTCCGGGACTACCCCCGGGGAGCTGTTTTTT. The J gene is TRBJ2-2, the V gene TRBV6-5; 7 bases line up with TRBD2. V was pared by 5 bases and J by 6 bases, with 9 bases of the junction left unmatched. The CDR3 has 15 amino acids. Germline V gene lookup returns CDR1 MNHEY and CDR2 SVGAGI.

The chain is built from TRBV28 and TRBJ2-3; D is unresolved. V was shortened by 3 bases and J by 2 bases, with 12 bases between the two germline ends. Germline CDR1 and CDR2: MDHEN and SYDVKM. This CDR3 contains 15 residues. This CDR3 reads CASSFWNRSTDTQYF. The CDR3, as DNA: TGTGCCAGCAGTTTTTGGAACAGATCCACAGATACGCAGTATTTT.

The chain recombines TRBV3-1 (or the pseudogene TRBV3-2) with TRBJ2-3, with 8 bases aligning to TRBD2. V trimming: 0 bases; J trimming: 4 bases; junction bases outside the gene matches: 6. In germline, CDR1 is LGHDT, CDR2 YNNKEL (reference sequence). CDR3 length: 16 residues. CDR3 sequence (DNA): TGTGCCAGCAGCCAAGACCCGGGACTAGAAGCAGATACGCAGTATTTT. As protein: CASSQDPGLEADTQYF.

The chain links TRBV28 to TRBJ2-4; D uncertain. Trimming pared 7 bases from V and 0 bases from J, leaving 10 bases between. Germline V gene lookup returns CDR1 MDHEN and CDR2 SYDVKM. The CDR3 totals 14 residues. The CDR3 protein is CASTPTVAKNIQYF. In nucleotides, the CDR3 is TGTGCCAGCACCCCTACCGTAGCCAAAAACATTCAGTACTTC.

The V gene is TRBV4-3, the J gene TRBJ2-1; TRBD2 aligns across 9 bases. CDR3 length: 16 amino acids. Per germline, CDR1 LGHNA and CDR2 YSLEER. V was clipped by 0 bases and J by 8 bases; unmatched bases: 8. In nucleotides, the CDR3 is TGCGCCAGCAGCCAAGACTCCGCGGGGGGGCCCTATGAGCAGTTCTTC. Its protein product is CASSQDSAGGPYEQFF.

In nucleotides, the CDR3 is TGCGCCAGCAGCCCCGGGACAAGGAACACTGAAGCTTTCTTT. It is translated as CASSPGTRNTEAFF. V is TRBV5-1 and J is TRBJ1-1; possible D gene TRBD1, 6 bases. CDR3 length equals 14 residues. CDR1 and CDR2 from the germline V gene are SGHRS and YFSETQ. V lost 4 bases and J lost 1, with 11 bases in between.

The chain has TRBV27 and TRBJ2-7; D is perhaps TRBD2 (5 bases). Germline assignment: CDR1 MNHEY and CDR2 SMNVEV (reference sequence). Trimming shortened V by 3 bases and J by 6 bases, and 12 bases separated the two germline ends. The CDR3 is made up of 13 amino acids. DNA of the CDR3: TGTGCCAGCAGTTTTCGGGGAATAGGCGAGCAGTACTTC. It specifies CASSFRGIGEQYF.

This rearrangement joins TRBV5-1 to TRBJ2-7, with 9 positions matching TRBD1. The germline CDR1 and CDR2 sequences are SGHRS and YFSETQ. V trimming: 4 bases; J trimming: 5 bases; junction bases outside the gene matches: 13. This CDR3 is 16 amino acids long. DNA of the CDR3: TGCGCCAGCAGCCTGAGCCTGGGACAGGGTGCGGACGAGCAGTACTTC. Its protein is CASSLSLGQGADEQYF.

The V and J genes are TRBV3-1 (or the pseudogene TRBV3-2) and TRBJ1-1, with a possible D match to TRBD1 (6 bases). The germline CDR1 and CDR2 sequences are LGHDT and YNNKEL (reference sequence). Trimming pared 4 bases from V and 1 base from J, leaving 7 bases between. The CDR3 runs to 13 residues. The CDR3 DNA is TGTGCCAGCAGCCGAGGGGGGAACACTGAAGCTTTCTTT. Protein sequence: CASSRGGNTEAFF.

The CDR3 DNA is TGTGCCAGCCCGCGGGGGGCTGGGGCCAACGTCCTGACTTTC. Protein product: CASPRGAGANVLTF. The chain combines TRBV12-1 with TRBJ2-6; TRBD2 is taken as the D call from the table, unchecked against the DNA. TRBV12-1 counts as a pseudogene. This CDR3 has 14 amino acids.

This chain links TRBV12-5 with TRBJ1-1, with 11 positions matching TRBD1. CDR3 length: 16 amino acids. V dropped 0 bases and J dropped 3; count of bases not matched to a gene: 3. Looked up from germline, CDR1 is LGHNT and CDR2 is FRNRAP. CDR3 DNA sequence: TGTGCTAGTGGTTTGGTACTGGACAGGGGGCACACTGAAGCTTTCTTT. This gives the protein CASGLVLDRGHTEAFF.

The rearrangement joins TRBV6-5 to TRBJ1-2, with D tentatively TRBD1 (6 bases). Germline loops: CDR1 MNHEY, CDR2 SVGAGI. V was cut by 11 bases and J by 5 bases, with 12 bases left in between. The CDR3 is made up of 11 amino acids. The CDR3, as DNA: TGTGCCGTCGGCAGGGGATATGGCTACACCTTC. The encoded protein is CAVGRGYGYTF.

CDR3 DNA: TGTGCCAGCAGCGTAATGGGACTGGAGGGCTACGAGCAGTACTTC. It yields the protein CASSVMGLEGYEQYF. The rearrangement links TRBV7-8 to TRBJ2-7, with D maybe TRBD2 (6 bases). V dropped 5 bases and J dropped 3 bases, with 17 bases sitting between them. Per the germline V gene, CDR1 is SGHVS and CDR2 is FQNEAQ. The CDR3 is made up of 15 amino acids.

The chain is built from TRBV9 and TRBJ2-1, with D perhaps TRBD1 (5 bases). CDR3 length: 15 residues. Germline CDR1 SGDLS, CDR2 YYNGEE. Trimming cost V 0 bases and J 6 bases, with 13 bases left between them. The chain's CDR3 is CASSVEDSTGNEQFF. For the CDR3, the DNA is TGTGCCAGCAGCGTAGAAGACAGCACGGGCAATGAGCAGTTCTTC.

The J gene is TRBJ1-1, the V gene TRBV20-1; D gene unclear. The CDR3 spans 11 residues. Germline assignment: CDR1 DFQATT and CDR2 SNEGSKA (reference sequence). V lost 3 bases to trimming and J lost 10 bases, with 12 bases between them. The CDR3 DNA follows: TGCAGTGCTAGCGGGGTCCGAGGAGCTTTCTTT. Translating gives CSASGVRGAFF.

J is TRBJ1-4 and V is TRBV18, with unresolved D. Trimming removed 3 bases at V and 8 bases at J, with 13 bases between. This CDR3 is 14 amino acids long. Per the germline V gene, CDR1 is KGHSH and CDR2 is LQKENI. The CDR3 nucleotides read TGTGCCAGCTCACCGCCGGTTGTCCGGGAAAAACTGTTTTTT. Amino acids: CASSPPVVREKLFF.

This clone has a handful of counts. This chain uses TRBV3-1 (or the pseudogene TRBV3-2) with TRBJ2-1; 8 bases fit TRBD1. CDR3 length: 12 residues. The trim removed 0 bases at V and 15 bases at J, leaving 4 bases unmatched. Germline values: CDR1 LGHDT, CDR2 YNNKEL (reference sequence). The chain's CDR3 is CASSQEDRGAFF. CDR3 sequence (DNA): TGTGCCAGCAGCCAAGAAGACAGGGGCGCGTTCTTC.